These 16 T cell receptor beta chains were all obtained from the same sample, sequenced in a study of cytomegalovirus exposure and HLA in healthy donors. The PCR used 60 Vbeta and 13 Jbeta primers. Measured with immunoSEQ multiplex PCR; TCRdb has only the in-frame clones, and not every one. The data contain more than 130,000 clones, just under 80% of them singletons. The sequenced sample consisted of PBMCs. These receptors all come from a man aged 30 to 39 in good health and CMV-seronegative.

In this sample, this clone turned up a few times. The gene calls are TRBV4-1 and TRBJ2-3, with 11 bases aligning to TRBD2. Per the germline V gene, CDR1 is MGHRA and CDR2 is YSYEKL. The CDR3 consists of 16 residues. J lost 0 bases, V lost 5 bases, and 4 bases had no gene match. The CDR3 bases are TGCGCCAGCAGCACTAGCGGGGGAGCTAGCACAGATACGCAGTATTTT. This translates into CASSTSGGASTDTQYF.

This clone was found once. CDR3 nucleotides: TGTGCCAGCAGTTACATGGGACAGAGCTACGAGCAGTACTTC. It specifies CASSYMGQSYEQYF. V usage is TRBV2 and J usage is TRBJ2-7; TRBD1 matches at 7 bases. Germline-derived CDR1 and CDR2 are SNHLY and FYNNEI. Germline trimming cut 5 bases from V and 3 bases from J; bases unmatched to any gene: 7. This CDR3 has 14 residues.

The V call is TRBV6-4, the J call TRBJ1-6; the match to TRBD1 covers 8 bases. V gave up 4 bases and J gave up 8 bases; unmatched junction bases: 4. The V gene's germline CDR1 is MRHNA and CDR2 SNTAGT. The CDR3 is 14 residues long. The CDR3 is CASSAGQGDSPLHF. The CDR3 bases are TGTGCCAGCAGTGCCGGACAGGGTGATTCACCCCTCCACTTT.

This chain joins TRBV28 and TRBJ1-1; D is ambiguous. V was trimmed by 8 bases and J by 11 bases, leaving 15 bases between them. The length of the CDR3 is 11 residues. Germline V gene data show CDR1 as MDHEN and CDR2 as SYDVKM. The DNA for the CDR3 is TGTGCCAGCGGCCTGGGTCAGGTTGCTTTCTTT. Translating it yields CASGLGQVAFF.

CDR3 amino acids: CASSLGASLLGDTQYF. In nucleotides, the CDR3 is TGTGCCAGCAGTTTGGGGGCTAGCCTCCTAGGGGATACGCAGTATTTT. The rearrangement links TRBV28 to TRBJ2-3; TRBD1 might be the D (6 bases). CDR3 length equals 16 residues. Germline V CDR1 and CDR2: MDHEN, SYDVKM. The V and J ends lost 3 bases and 6 bases respectively, with 19 bases between them.

This chain uses TRBV30 with TRBJ1-5, with D unresolved. V was pared by 3 bases and J by 4 bases, with 10 bases between. Germline CDR1 is GTSNPN and CDR2 is SVGIG (reference sequence). The CDR3 has 13 residues. CDR3 residues: CAWSPYWNQPQHF. Written as DNA, the CDR3 is TGTGCCTGGAGCCCCTATTGGAATCAGCCCCAGCATTTT. Filled out from reference TRBV30 and TRBJ1-5, the complete variable domain reads SQTIHQWPATLVQPVGSPLSLECTVEGTSNPNLYWYRQAAGRGLQLLFYSVGIGQISSEVPQNLSASRPQDRQFILSSKKLLLSDSGFYLCAWSPYWNQPQHFGDGTRLSIL.

The J gene is TRBJ2-7, the V gene TRBV28; 7 bases align to TRBD2. J gave up 2 bases and V 4 bases, and 14 bases lay outside the gene matches. The CDR3 length is 17 residues. CDR1 is MDHEN, CDR2 SYDVKM, per germline. This CDR3 is CASSSISPSGATYEQYF. In nucleotides, the CDR3 is TGTGCCAGCAGTTCAATATCCCCCAGCGGGGCTACCTACGAGCAGTACTTC.

The rearrangement joins TRBV2 to TRBJ1-1, with D possibly TRBD1 on 5 matching bases. V shed 6 bases and J shed 1 base, with 9 bases lying between them. This CDR3 is built from 13 residues. CDR1 is SNHLY, CDR2 FYNNEI, per germline. CDR3 DNA sequence: TGTGCCAGCAGGTCCAGGGAGAACACTGAAGCTTTCTTT. Protein sequence: CASRSRENTEAFF.

The chain couples TRBV5-1 to TRBJ2-5; maybe TRBD1 (6 bases). Germline lookup yields CDR1 SGHRS and CDR2 YFSETQ. This CDR3 is built from 13 residues. The V end was cut by 2 bases, the J end by 4 bases, with 9 bases between. CDR3 sequence reads: CASSLSGVETQYF. The CDR3 DNA reads as TGCGCCAGCAGCTTATCAGGGGTAGAGACCCAGTACTTC.

This clone was detected a few times. The CDR3 nucleotides read TGTGCCAGCAGCAAAGGACTAGCGGGAGAGACCCAGTACTTC. This encodes CASSKGLAGETQYF. The J gene is TRBJ2-5, the V gene TRBV21-1; the table calls TRBD2, which could not be checked here. TRBV21-1 has pseudogene status. This CDR3 spans 14 amino acids.

This clone came up a few times. CDR3 sequence: CASSARTSGRAKNIQYF. DNA of the CDR3: TGTGCCAGTAGTGCCAGAACTAGCGGGCGAGCCAAAAACATTCAGTACTTC. V and J are TRBV19 and TRBJ2-4, with 9 bases aligning to TRBD2. Germline V gives CDR1 LNHDA, CDR2 SQIVND (reference sequence). The CDR3 sequence is 17 residues long. V shed 5 bases, J shed 0 bases, and the junction held 8 bases outside the gene matches.

The chain combines TRBV6-5 with TRBJ2-3, with D possibly matching TRBD2 (5 bases). This CDR3 comprises 15 residues. The germline gives CDR1 MNHEY, CDR2 SVGAGI. V was pared by 7 bases and J by 3 bases, with 17 bases between. The CDR3 here is CASTRGLGLTDTQYF. The CDR3, as DNA: TGTGCCAGCACTCGGGGTTTAGGGTTAACAGATACGCAGTATTTT.

The chain employs TRBV2 and TRBJ2-1; TRBD2 matches 14 bases. The V gene's germline CDR1 is SNHLY and CDR2 FYNNEI. V lost 7 bases and J lost 10; bases outside the gene matches: 9. This CDR3 comprises 15 residues. CDR3 DNA sequence: TGTGCCAGCAATTTGGAGACTAGCGGGAGGGGGGAGCAGTTCTTC. This translates into CASNLETSGRGEQFF.

The V gene is TRBV28, the J gene TRBJ1-2; 7 bases are shared with TRBD1. Germline assignment: CDR1 MDHEN and CDR2 SYDVKM. The CDR3 has 13 amino acids. After removal of 8 bases from V and 4 bases from J, the junction contained 7 bases not matched to a gene. CDR3 sequence reads: CASRPPGGYGYTF. CDR3 DNA sequence: TGTGCCAGCCGCCCCCCAGGGGGCTATGGCTACACCTTC.

The genes are TRBV27 and TRBJ2-5, with a tentative D call TRBD1 (5 bases). This CDR3 region has 13 residues. Trimming took off 8 bases at V and 1 base at J, with 11 bases between the two ends. Germline CDR1 is MNHEY and CDR2 is SMNVEV (reference sequence). As DNA, the CDR3 is TGTGCCAGCGGGGCAGGCCTCCAAGAGACCCAGTACTTC. Translating it yields CASGAGLQETQYF.

The V gene is TRBV29-1, the J gene TRBJ1-2; TRBD1 is a possible D gene (6 bases). The length of the CDR3 is 13 residues. Germline CDR1 and CDR2: SQVTM and ANQGSEA. Trimming cost V 2 bases and J 6 bases, with 13 bases left between them. The CDR3 bases are TGCAGCGTTGAAAGGGGGAACTATGATGGCTACACCTTC. Translating it yields CSVERGNYDGYTF. The full variable domain, rest sourced from reference TRBV29-1 and TRBJ1-2, is SAVISQKPSRDICQRGTSLTIQCQVDSQVTMMFWYRQQPGQSLTLIATANQGSEATYESGFVIDKFPISRPNLTFSTLTVSNMSPEDSSIYLCSVERGNYDGYTFGSGTRLTVV.